These T cell receptor beta chains were read from a single sample in a study of shared clonotypes between healthy human individuals. The data were produced by immunoSEQ multiplex PCR, yet TCRdb's version contains in-frame clones alone and is incomplete. The sample has some 2.4 million clones; roughly 93% are singletons. The source material was naive CD4+ T cells from PBMCs. The receptor source for this set is a man aged 18 to 30 in good health. Some clones in this sample may be carry-over from other donors' samples. Both conserved end residues are part of each CDR3. The order of the fields is J gene, clone size, D gene, V gene, CDR3 protein, CDR3 DNA. A D gene is named only where the DNA matches it firmly. A clone size is listed for some rows: how often the clone was seen (once, few, many), or a class if it is expanded.

TRBJ2-7,.,.,TRBV11-1,CASSLGSQYSYEQYF,TGTGCCAGCAGCTTAGGTTCACAGTACTCCTACGAGCAGTACTTC
TRBJ1-1,.,.,TRBV7-9,CASSLSLARRGTEAFF,TGTGCCAGCAGCTTATCTTTGGCCAGGAGAGGCACTGAAGCTTTCTTT
TRBJ1-4,.,.,TRBV6-5,CASARRSPNEKLFF,TGTGCCAGCGCTCGCCGAAGCCCTAATGAAAAACTGTTTTTT
TRBJ1-5,.,.,TRBV5-5,CASSLVGSNQPQHF,TGTGCCAGCAGCTTGGTCGGTAGCAATCAGCCCCAGCATTTT
TRBJ2-3,.,.,TRBV5-1,CASSPGPGNTDTQYF,TGCGCCAGCAGCCCCGGACCGGGTAACACAGATACGCAGTATTTT
TRBJ2-7,.,.,TRBV28,CASSLPLYEQYF,TGTGCCAGCAGTCTCCCCCTCTACGAGCAGTACTTC
TRBJ1-2,.,.,TRBV5-5,CASSLVRRWRYGYTF,TGTGCCAGCAGCTTGGTACGGCGGTGGCGATATGGCTACACCTTC
TRBJ1-1,.,.,TRBV19,CASSTITRAEAFF,TGTGCCAGTAGTACCATCACCCGAGCTGAAGCTTTCTTT
TRBJ2-5,.,.,TRBV7-3,CASSLGFGRAQYF,TGTGCCAGCAGCCTAGGATTTGGGCGAGCCCAGTACTTC
TRBJ2-1,.,.,TRBV28,CASSSLGGQSYNEQFF,TGTGCCAGCAGTTCCTTGGGGGGCCAATCCTACAATGAGCAGTTCTTC
TRBJ2-1,.,TRBD2,TRBV2,CASSRTSGRYNEQFF,TGTGCCAGCAGCAGGACTAGCGGGAGGTACAATGAGCAGTTCTTC
TRBJ2-7,.,.,TRBV2,CASKFQGALREQYF,TGTGCCAGCAAATTTCAGGGTGCCCTTCGCGAGCAGTACTTC
TRBJ2-7,once,.,TRBV18,CASSPVIGRNEQYF,TGTGCCAGCTCACCGGTAATTGGACGTAACGAGCAGTACTTC
TRBJ2-7,.,TRBD1,TRBV5-4,CASSLAGTGGYEQYF,TGTGCCAGCAGCTTGGCCGGGACAGGGGGATACGAGCAGTACTTC
TRBJ2-3,.,TRBD2,TRBV7-9,CASSSARLAGVTDTQYF,TGTGCCAGCAGCTCCGCCCGGCTAGCGGGAGTAACAGATACGCAGTATTTT
TRBJ2-7,.,.,TRBV4-3,CASSQAVGTPSYEQYF,TGCGCCAGCAGCCAAGCCGTCGGGACACCTTCCTACGAGCAGTACTTC
TRBJ1-5,.,.,TRBV28,CASHVGGPVINQPQHF,TGTGCCAGCCATGTGGGGGGGCCTGTTATCAATCAGCCCCAGCATTTT
TRBJ1-2,once,.,TRBV28,CASSLLRDDYGYTF,TGTGCCAGCAGTTTACTTCGGGACGACTATGGCTACACCTTC
TRBJ2-5,.,TRBD2,TRBV28,CASGGGRETQYF,TGTGCCAGCGGCGGGGGGCGAGAGACCCAGTACTTC
TRBJ2-7,once,.,TRBV28,CASSAPGTASYEQYF,TGTGCCAGCAGTGCCCCTGGGACGGCTTCCTACGAGCAGTACTTC
TRBJ2-7,.,.,TRBV6-6,CASSLRDGAYEQYF,TGTGCCAGCAGCCTCCGGGACGGAGCCTACGAGCAGTACTTC
TRBJ1-1,.,.,TRBV2,CASDPQGNTEAFF,TGTGCCAGCGACCCACAGGGGAACACTGAAGCTTTCTTT
TRBJ1-3,.,.,TRBV18,CASSPQGSGNTIYF,TGTGCCAGCTCACCACAGGGCTCTGGAAACACCATATATTTT
TRBJ1-4,.,.,TRBV5-1,CASSLEGNRATNEKLFF,TGCGCCAGCAGCTTGGAGGGGAACAGGGCCACTAATGAAAAACTGTTTTTT
TRBJ2-3,.,.,TRBV11-2,CASSLTGARADTQYF,TGTGCCAGCAGCTTAACGGGGGCTAGGGCAGATACGCAGTATTTT
TRBJ2-7,once,TRBD2,TRBV5-4,CASSLPPGLAGGEQYF,TGTGCCAGCAGCTTACCCCCGGGACTAGCGGGAGGCGAGCAGTACTTC
TRBJ2-1,.,TRBD2,TRBV5-4,CASSLGAGGRIEQFF,TGTGCCAGCAGCTTGGGGGCGGGAGGGAGGATTGAGCAGTTCTTC
TRBJ1-2,.,.,TRBV6-5,CASSYGRVGGYTF,TGTGCCAGCAGTTACGGCCGGGTGGGAGGCTACACCTTC
TRBJ2-1,.,.,TRBV7-2,CASSLARGLGFF,TGTGCCAGCAGCTTAGCGCGAGGCCTTGGGTTCTTC
TRBJ2-3,.,.,TRBV4-3,CASSQAGADTQYF,TGCGCCAGCAGCCAGGCAGGGGCAGATACGCAGTATTTT
TRBJ2-7,.,.,TRBV5-1,CASSFDSYEQYF,TGCGCCAGCAGCTTTGACAGTTACGAGCAGTACTTC
TRBJ2-5,.,.,TRBV4-1,CASSQDWAETQYF,TGCGCCAGCAGCCAAGATTGGGCGGAGACCCAGTACTTC
TRBJ1-4,.,.,TRBV2,CASITEVATNEKLFF,TGTGCCAGCATAACGGAGGTCGCAACTAATGAAAAACTGTTTTTT
TRBJ1-4,.,.,TRBV30,CAWSAKEGLGEKLFF,TGTGCCTGGAGTGCCAAGGAAGGACTGGGTGAAAAACTGTTTTTT
TRBJ1-5,.,TRBD1,TRBV30,CAWSGTGINQPQHF,TGTGCCTGGAGTGGGACAGGGATCAATCAGCCCCAGCATTTT
TRBJ2-7,.,TRBD2,TRBV4-2,CASSQVSVSGGPYEQYF,TGTGCCAGCAGCCAAGTCTCTGTAAGCGGGGGGCCTTACGAGCAGTACTTC
TRBJ2-1,.,TRBD2,TRBV4-3,CASSQEPSGRNSYNEQFF,TGCGCCAGCAGCCAAGAGCCCAGCGGGAGGAACTCCTACAATGAGCAGTTCTTC
TRBJ2-5,.,.,TRBV5-6,CASSWGRLQETQYF,TGTGCCAGCAGCTGGGGCCGGTTACAAGAGACCCAGTACTTC
TRBJ2-7,.,.,TRBV11-2,CASSFTLASAWNEQYF,TGTGCCAGCAGCTTTACCCTGGCTAGCGCGTGGAACGAGCAGTACTTC
TRBJ1-1,.,.,TRBV18,CASSPRHSEETEAFF,TGTGCCAGCTCACCTCGGCACAGCGAAGAGACTGAAGCTTTCTTT
TRBJ2-5,.,.,TRBV7-9,CASSFRETQYF,TGTGCCAGCAGTTTCAGGGAGACCCAGTACTTC
TRBJ1-1,.,.,TRBV2,CASRGAGLRIDTEAFF,TGTGCCAGCAGGGGGGCAGGGCTTAGGATTGACACTGAAGCTTTCTTT